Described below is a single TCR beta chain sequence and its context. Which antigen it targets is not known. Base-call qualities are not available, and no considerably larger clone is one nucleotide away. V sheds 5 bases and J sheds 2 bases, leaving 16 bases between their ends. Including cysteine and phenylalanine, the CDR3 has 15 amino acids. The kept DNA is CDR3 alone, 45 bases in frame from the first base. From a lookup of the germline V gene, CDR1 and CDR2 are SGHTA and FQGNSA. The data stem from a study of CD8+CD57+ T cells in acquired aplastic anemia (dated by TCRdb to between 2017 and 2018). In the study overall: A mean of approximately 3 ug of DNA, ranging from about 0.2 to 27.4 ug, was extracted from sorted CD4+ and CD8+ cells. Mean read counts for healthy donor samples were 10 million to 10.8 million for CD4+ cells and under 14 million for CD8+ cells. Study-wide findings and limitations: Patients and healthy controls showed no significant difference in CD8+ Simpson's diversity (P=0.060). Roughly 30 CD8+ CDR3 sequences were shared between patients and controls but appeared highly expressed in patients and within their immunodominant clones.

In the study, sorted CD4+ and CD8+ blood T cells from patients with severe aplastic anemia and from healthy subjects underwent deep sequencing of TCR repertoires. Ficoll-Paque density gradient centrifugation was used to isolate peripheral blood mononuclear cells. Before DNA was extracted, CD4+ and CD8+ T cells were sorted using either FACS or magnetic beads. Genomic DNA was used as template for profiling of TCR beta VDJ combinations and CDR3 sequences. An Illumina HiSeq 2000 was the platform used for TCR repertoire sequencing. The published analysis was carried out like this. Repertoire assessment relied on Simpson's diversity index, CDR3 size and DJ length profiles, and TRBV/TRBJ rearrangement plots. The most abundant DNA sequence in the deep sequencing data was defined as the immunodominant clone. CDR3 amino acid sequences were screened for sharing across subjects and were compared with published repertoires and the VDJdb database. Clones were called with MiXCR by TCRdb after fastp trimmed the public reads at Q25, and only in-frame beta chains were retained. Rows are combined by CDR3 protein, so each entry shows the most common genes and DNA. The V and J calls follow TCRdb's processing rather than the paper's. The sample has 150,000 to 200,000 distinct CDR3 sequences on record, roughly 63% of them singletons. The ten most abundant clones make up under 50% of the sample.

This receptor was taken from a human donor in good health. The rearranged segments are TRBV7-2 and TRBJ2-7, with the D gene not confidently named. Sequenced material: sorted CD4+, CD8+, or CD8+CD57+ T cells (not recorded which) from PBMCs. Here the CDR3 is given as CASSLTPTSTYEQYF. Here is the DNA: TGTGCCAGCAGCCTTACCCCCACATCAACCTACGAGCAGTACTTC.